This T cell receptor beta chain was captured by sequencing in a study of cytomegalovirus exposure and HLA in healthy donors. The study's findings and limits: Altogether, around 160 TCR beta chains were recorded as cytomegalovirus-associated. According to a subsequent analysis, TCR clusters from the first cohort were inclined to appear together in the 90 to 150 validation repertoires. CMV antigen specificity of a few CMV-associated chains was confirmed in vitro.

In the case of this clone: The antigen remains undetermined.

V lost 0 bases and J lost 1, with 10 bases in between. The CDR3 extends over 15 amino acids. Germline CDR1 is SGHRS and CDR2 is YFSETQ. A roughly 120-subject validation cohort, separate from the roughly 680-subject first cohort, supplied the donors. Data came from immunoSEQ multiplex PCR; TCRdb stores just in-frame clones and leaves some out. The repertoire has some 330,000 clones, 80% to 90% of them found once; the top ten carry 0.65% to 0.85%. Material for sequencing was PBMCs. The rearrangement joins TRBV5-1 to TRBJ1-1; D is undetermined. The clonotype originates from a woman between 18 and 29 years old in good health and CMV-seronegative. The CDR3 DNA reads TGCGCCAGCAGCTTGGTTGAACGGGGGAACACTGAAGCTTTCTTT. Its protein is CASSLVERGNTEAFF.